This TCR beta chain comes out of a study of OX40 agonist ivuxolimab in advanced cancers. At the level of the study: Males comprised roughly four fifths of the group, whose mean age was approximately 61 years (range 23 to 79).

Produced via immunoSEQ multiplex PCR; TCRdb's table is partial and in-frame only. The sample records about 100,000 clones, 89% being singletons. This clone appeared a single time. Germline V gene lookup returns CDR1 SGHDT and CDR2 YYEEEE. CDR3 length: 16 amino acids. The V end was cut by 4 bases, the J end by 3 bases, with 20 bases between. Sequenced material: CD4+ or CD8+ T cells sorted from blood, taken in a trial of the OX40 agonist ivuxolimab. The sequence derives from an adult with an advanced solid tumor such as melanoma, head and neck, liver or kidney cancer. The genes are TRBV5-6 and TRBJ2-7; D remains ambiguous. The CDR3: CASSKRTWANFYEQYF. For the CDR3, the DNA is TGTGCCAGCAGCAAAAGGACGTGGGCTAATTTCTACGAGCAGTACTTC.